This TCR beta chain was documented in a study of blood T cell repertoires in COVID-19. Study-level information: The samples span acute and convalescent COVID-19 from the United States, Italy and Spain. PBMCs, B-cell-depleted T cells, or T cells were the source of the cDNA or gDNA that made up the material.

In the original processing: Amplification of reference gene primers provided the estimated nucleated cell counts. This table comes from immunoSEQ multiplex PCR, and its TCRdb copy is limited to in-frame clones, with some not included. V and J calls and clone size follow that table, whereas D and trimming were derived from the DNA. The sample carries 130,000 to 150,000 clones, about 86% recorded once. CDR3 size: 15 residues. The germline V and J ends were trimmed by 5 bases and 3 bases, with 16 bases remaining between them. Germline assignment: CDR1 LGHDT and CDR2 YNNKEL (reference sequence). The V call is TRBV3-1 (or the pseudogene TRBV3-2), the J call TRBJ1-2, with D tentatively TRBD1 (5 bases). The sequenced material came from peripheral blood. This sequence originates from a woman older than 75 with acute or convalescent COVID-19. The CDR3 DNA sequence: TGTGCCAGCAGCTCACAGGCTTTCAGGGACTATGGCTACACCTTC. It encodes CASSSQAFRDYGYTF.